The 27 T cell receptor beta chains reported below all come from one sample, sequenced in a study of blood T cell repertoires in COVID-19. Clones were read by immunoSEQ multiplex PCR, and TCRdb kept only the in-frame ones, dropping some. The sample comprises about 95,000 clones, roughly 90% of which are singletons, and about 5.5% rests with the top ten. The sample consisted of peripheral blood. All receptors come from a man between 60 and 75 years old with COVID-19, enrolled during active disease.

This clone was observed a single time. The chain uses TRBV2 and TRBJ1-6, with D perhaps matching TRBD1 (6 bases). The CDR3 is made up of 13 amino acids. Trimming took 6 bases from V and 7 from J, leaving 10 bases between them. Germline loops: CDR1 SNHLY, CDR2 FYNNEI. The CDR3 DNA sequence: TGTGCCAGCAGACAGGGAGCGAATTCACCCCTCCACTTT. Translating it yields CASRQGANSPLHF.

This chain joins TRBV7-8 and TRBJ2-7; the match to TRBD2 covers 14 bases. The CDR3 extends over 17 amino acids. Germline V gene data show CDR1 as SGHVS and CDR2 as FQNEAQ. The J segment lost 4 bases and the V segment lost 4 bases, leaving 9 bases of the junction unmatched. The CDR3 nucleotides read TGTGCCAGCAGCTACGGGACTAGCGGGAGTAGTCGGTACGAGCAGTACTTC. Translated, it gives CASSYGTSGSSRYEQYF.

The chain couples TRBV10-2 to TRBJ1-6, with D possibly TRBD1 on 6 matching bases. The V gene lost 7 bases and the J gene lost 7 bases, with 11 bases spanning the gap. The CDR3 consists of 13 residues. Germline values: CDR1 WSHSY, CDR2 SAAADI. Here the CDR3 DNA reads TGCGCCAGCACGGACAGTAGGAATTCACCCCTCCACTTT. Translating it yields CASTDSRNSPLHF.

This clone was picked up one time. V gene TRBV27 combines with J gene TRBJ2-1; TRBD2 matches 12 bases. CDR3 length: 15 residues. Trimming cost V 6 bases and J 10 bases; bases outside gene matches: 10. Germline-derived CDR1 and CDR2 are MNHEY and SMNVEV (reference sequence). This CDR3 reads CASSLAGGPAREQFF. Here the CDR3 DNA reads TGTGCCAGCAGCCTAGCGGGAGGGCCTGCAAGAGAGCAGTTCTTC.

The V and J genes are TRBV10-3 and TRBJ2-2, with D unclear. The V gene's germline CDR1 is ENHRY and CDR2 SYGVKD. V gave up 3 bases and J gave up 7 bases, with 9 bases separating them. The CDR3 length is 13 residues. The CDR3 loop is CAISEFVSGELFF. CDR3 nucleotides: TGTGCCATCAGTGAATTCGTCAGCGGGGAGCTGTTTTTT.

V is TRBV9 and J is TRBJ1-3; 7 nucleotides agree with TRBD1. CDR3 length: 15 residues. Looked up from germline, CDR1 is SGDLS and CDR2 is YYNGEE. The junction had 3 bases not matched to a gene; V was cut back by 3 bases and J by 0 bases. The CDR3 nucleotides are TGTGCCAGCAGCGAGGGACAGTACTCTGGAAACACCATATATTTT. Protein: CASSEGQYSGNTIYF.

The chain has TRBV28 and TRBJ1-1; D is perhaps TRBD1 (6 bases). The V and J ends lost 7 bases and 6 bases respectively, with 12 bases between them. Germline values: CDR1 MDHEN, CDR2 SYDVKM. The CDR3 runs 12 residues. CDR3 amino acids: CASKQGLSEAFF. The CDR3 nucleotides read TGTGCCAGCAAGCAGGGGTTATCTGAAGCTTTCTTT.

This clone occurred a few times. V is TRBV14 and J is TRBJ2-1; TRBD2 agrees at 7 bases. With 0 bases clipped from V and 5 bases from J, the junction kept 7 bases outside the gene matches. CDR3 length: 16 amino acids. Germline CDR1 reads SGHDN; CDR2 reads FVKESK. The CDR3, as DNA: TGTGCCAGCAGCCAAGAACGCGGGGGAGCGAACAATGAGCAGTTCTTC. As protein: CASSQERGGANNEQFF.

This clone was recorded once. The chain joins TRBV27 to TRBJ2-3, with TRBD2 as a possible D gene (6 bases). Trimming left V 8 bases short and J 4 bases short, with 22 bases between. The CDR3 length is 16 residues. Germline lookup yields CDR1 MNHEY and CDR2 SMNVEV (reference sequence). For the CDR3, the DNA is TGTGCCAGCGCAAGAACGGGACTCCCGGGGGCAGATACGCAGTATTTT. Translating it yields CASARTGLPGADTQYF.

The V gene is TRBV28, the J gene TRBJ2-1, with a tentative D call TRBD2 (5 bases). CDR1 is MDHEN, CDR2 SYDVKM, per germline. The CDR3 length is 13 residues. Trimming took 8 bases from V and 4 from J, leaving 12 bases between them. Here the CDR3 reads CASGPGGYNEQFF. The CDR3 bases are TGTGCCAGCGGGCCGGGCGGGTACAATGAGCAGTTCTTC.

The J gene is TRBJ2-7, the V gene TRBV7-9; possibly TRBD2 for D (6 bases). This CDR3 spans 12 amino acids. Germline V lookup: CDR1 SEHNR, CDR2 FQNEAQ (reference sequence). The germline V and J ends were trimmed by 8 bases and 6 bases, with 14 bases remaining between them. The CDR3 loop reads CASPGEMVEQYF. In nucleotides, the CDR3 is TGTGCCAGCCCGGGGGAAATGGTCGAGCAGTACTTC.

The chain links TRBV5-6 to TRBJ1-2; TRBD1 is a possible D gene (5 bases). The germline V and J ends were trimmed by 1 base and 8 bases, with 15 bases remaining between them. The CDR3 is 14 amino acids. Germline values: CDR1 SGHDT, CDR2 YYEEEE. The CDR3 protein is CASSLSAGLGGYTF. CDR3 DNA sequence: TGTGCCAGCAGCTTGTCCGCGGGGCTTGGGGGCTACACCTTC.

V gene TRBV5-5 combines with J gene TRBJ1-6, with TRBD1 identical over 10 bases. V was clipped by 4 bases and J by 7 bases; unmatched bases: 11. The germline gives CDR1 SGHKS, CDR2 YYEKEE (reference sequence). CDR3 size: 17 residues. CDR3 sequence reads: CASSNPRGGQGNSPLHF. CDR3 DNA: TGTGCCAGCAGCAACCCCCGGGGGGGACAGGGGAATTCACCCCTCCACTTT.

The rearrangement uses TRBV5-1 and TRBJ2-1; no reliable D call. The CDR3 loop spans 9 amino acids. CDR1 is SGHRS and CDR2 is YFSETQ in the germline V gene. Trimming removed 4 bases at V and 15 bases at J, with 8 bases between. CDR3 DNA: TGCGCCAGCAGCGTGAGTTGGTTCTTC. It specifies CASSVSWFF.

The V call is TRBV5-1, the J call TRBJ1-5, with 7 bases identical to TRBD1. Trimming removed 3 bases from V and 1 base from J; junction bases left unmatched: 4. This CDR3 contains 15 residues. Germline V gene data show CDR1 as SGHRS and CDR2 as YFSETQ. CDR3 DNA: TGCGCCAGCAGCTACACAGGGGAAAGCAATCAGCCCCAGCATTTT. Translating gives CASSYTGESNQPQHF.

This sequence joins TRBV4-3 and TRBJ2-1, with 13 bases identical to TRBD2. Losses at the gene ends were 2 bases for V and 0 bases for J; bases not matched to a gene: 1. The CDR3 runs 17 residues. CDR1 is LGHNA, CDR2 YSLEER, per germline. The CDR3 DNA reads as TGCGCCAGCAGCCAAAGGACTAGCGGGAGCTCCTACAATGAGCAGTTCTTC. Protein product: CASSQRTSGSSYNEQFF.

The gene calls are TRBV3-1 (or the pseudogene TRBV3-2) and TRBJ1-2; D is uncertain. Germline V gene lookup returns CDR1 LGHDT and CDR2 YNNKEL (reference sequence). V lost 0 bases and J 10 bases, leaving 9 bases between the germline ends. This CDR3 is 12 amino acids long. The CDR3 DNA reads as TGTGCCAGCAGCCAAGATCGGGGAGACTACACCTTC. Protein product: CASSQDRGDYTF.

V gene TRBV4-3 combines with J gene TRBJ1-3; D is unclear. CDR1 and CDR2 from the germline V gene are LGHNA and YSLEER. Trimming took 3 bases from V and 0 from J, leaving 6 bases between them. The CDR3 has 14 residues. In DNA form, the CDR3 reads TGCGCCAGCAGCCAGGGCCGCTCTGGAAACACCATATATTTT. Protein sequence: CASSQGRSGNTIYF.

The CDR3 nucleotides read TGTGCCAGCAGCCGCCTAAAGGACAGGGGGCTAAAGGAGCAGTACTTC. Its protein is CASSRLKDRGLKEQYF. The rearrangement joins TRBV14 to TRBJ2-7, with TRBD1 identical over 11 bases. The junction had 12 bases not matched to a gene; V was cut back by 4 bases and J by 7 bases. The germline V gene has CDR1 SGHDN and CDR2 FVKESK. This CDR3 is built from 16 residues. Full variable domain (outside the CDR3, taken from reference TRBV14 and TRBJ2-7): EAGVTQFPSHSVIEKGQTVTLRCDPISGHDNLYWYRRVMGKEIKFLLHFVKESKQDESGMPNNRFLAERTGGTYSTLKVQPAELEDSGVYFCASSRLKDRGLKEQYFGPGTRLTVT.

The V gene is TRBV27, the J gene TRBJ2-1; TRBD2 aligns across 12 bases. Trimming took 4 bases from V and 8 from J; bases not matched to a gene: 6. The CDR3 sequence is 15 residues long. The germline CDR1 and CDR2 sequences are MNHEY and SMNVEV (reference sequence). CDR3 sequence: CASSSSTSGSDEQFF. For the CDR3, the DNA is TGTGCCAGCAGTTCGTCGACTAGCGGGAGCGATGAGCAGTTCTTC.

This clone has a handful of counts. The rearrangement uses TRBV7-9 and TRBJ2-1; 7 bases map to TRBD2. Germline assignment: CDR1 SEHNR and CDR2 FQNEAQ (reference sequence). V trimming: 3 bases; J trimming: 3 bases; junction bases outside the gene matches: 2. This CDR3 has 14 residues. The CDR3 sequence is CASSFPSGYNEQFF. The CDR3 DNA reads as TGTGCCAGCAGCTTTCCTAGCGGCTACAATGAGCAGTTCTTC.

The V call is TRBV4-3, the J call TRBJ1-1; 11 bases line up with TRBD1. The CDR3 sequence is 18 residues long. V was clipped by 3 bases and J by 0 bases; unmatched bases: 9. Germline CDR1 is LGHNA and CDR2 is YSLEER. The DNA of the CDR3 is TGCGCCAGCAGCCAGGAAGGACAGGGGGCTAGTATGAACACTGAAGCTTTCTTT. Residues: CASSQEGQGASMNTEAFF.

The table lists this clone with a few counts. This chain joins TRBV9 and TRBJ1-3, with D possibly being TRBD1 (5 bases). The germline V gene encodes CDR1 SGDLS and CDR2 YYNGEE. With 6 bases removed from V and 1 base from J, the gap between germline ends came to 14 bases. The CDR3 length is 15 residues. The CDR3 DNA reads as TGTGCCAGCAACGGAGAGGACACATCTGGAAACACCATATATTTT. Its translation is CASNGEDTSGNTIYF.

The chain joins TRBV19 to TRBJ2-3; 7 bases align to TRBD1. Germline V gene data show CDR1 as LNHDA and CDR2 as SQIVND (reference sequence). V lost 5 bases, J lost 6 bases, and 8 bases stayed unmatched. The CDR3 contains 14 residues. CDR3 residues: CASSPRQGGDTQYF. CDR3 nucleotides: TGTGCCAGTAGTCCCCGACAGGGCGGCGATACGCAGTATTTT.

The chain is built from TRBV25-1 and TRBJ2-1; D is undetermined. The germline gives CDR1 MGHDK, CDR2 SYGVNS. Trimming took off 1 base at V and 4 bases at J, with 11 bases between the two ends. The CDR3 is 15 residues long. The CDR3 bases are TGTGCCAGCAGTGAATTGGGCAGGCAATACAATGAGCAGTTCTTC. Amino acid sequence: CASSELGRQYNEQFF. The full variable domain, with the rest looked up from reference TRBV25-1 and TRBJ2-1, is EADIYQTPRYLVIGTGKKITLECSQTMGHDKMYWYQQDPGMELHLIHYSYGVNSTEKGDLSSESTVSRIRTEHFPLTLESARPSHTSQYLCASSELGRQYNEQFFGPGTRLTVL.

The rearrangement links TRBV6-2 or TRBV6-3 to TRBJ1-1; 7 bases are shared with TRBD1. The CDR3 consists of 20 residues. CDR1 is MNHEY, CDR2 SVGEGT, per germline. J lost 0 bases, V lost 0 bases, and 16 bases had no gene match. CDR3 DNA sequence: TGTGCCAGCAGTTACTCTTCTAACTTAGACAGGGATCTTATGAACACTGAAGCTTTCTTT. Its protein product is CASSYSSNLDRDLMNTEAFF.

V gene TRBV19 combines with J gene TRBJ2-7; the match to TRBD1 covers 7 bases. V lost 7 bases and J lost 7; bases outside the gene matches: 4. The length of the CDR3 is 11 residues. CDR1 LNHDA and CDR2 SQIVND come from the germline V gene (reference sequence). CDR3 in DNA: TGTGCCAGTACTCAGGGGGTTGAGCAGTACTTC. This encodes CASTQGVEQYF.